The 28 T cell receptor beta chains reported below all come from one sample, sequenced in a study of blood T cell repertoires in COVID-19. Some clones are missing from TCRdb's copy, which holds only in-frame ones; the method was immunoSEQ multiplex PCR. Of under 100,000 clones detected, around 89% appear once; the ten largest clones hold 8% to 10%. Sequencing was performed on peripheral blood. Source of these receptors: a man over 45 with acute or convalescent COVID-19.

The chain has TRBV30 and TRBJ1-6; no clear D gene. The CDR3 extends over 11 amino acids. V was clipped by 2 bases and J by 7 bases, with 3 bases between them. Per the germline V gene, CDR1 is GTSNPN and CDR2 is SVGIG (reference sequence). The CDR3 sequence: CAWSSNSPLHF. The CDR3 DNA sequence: TGTGCCTGGAGTTCGAATTCACCCCTCCACTTT.

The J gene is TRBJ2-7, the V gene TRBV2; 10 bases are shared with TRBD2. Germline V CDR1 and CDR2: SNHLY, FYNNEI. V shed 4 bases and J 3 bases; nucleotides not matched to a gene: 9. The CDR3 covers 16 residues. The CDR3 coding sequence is TGTGCCAGCAGTGTATCGGCTAGCGGGGGACTCTACGAGCAGTACTTC. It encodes CASSVSASGGLYEQYF.

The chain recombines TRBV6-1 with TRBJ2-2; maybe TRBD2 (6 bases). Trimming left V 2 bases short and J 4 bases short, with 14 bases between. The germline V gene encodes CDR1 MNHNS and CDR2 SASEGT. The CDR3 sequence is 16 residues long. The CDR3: CASSELRGWSTGELFF. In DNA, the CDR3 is TGTGCCAGCAGTGAATTACGGGGGTGGAGCACCGGGGAGCTGTTTTTT.

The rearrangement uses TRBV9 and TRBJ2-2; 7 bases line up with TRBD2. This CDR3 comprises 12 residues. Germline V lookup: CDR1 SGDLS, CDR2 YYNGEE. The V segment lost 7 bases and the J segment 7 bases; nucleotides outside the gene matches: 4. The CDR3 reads CASRGDGGELFF. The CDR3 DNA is TGTGCCAGCCGGGGGGACGGCGGGGAGCTGTTTTTT. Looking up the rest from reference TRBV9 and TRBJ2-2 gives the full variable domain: DSGVTQTPKHLITATGQRVTLRCSPRSGDLSVYWYQQSLDQGLQFLIQYYNGEERAKGNILERFSAQQFPDLHSELNLSSLELGDSALYFCASRGDGGELFFGEGSRLTVL.

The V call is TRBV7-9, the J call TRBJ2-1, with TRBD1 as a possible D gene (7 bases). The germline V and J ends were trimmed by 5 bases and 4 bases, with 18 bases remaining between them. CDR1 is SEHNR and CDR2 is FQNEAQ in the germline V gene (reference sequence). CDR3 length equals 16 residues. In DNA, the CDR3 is TGTGCCAGCAGCCCGCGGGACAGCCTCCTTTACAATGAGCAGTTCTTC. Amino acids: CASSPRDSLLYNEQFF.

This CDR3 reads CASSSQGRGTTEAFF. CDR3 nucleotide sequence: TGTGCCAGCAGCTCTCAGGGGCGCGGCACCACTGAAGCTTTCTTT. The gene calls are TRBV5-4 and TRBJ1-1, with a tentative D call TRBD1 (6 bases). This CDR3 contains 15 residues. Trimming cost V 3 bases and J 4 bases, with 16 bases left between them. The germline gives CDR1 SGHNT, CDR2 YYREEE (reference sequence).

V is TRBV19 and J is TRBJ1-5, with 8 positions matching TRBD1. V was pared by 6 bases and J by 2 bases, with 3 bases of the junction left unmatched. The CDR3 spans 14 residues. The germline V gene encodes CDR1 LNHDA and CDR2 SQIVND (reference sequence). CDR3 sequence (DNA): TGTGCCAGTAGCCAGACAGGGGGCAATCAGCCCCAGCATTTT. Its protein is CASSQTGGNQPQHF. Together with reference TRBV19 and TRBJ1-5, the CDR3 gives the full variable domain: DGGITQSPKYLFRKEGQNVTLSCEQNLNHDAMYWYRQDPGQGLRLIYYSQIVNDFQKGDIAEGYSVSREKKESFPLTVTSAQKNPTAFYLCASSQTGGNQPQHFGDGTRLSIL.

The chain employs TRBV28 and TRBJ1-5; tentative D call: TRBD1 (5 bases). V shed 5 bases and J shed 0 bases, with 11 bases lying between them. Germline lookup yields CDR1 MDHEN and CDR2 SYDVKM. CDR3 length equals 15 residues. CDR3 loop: CASSRRVLSNQPQHF. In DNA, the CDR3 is TGTGCCAGCAGTCGCAGGGTACTTAGCAATCAGCCCCAGCATTTT.

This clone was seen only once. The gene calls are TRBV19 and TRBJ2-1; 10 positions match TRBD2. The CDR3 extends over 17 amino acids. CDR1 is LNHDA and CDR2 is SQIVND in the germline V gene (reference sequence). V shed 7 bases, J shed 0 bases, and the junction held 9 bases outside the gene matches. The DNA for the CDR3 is TGTGCCAGTAAAAGCGGGGGGGGCACAATCTCCTACAATGAGCAGTTCTTC. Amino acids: CASKSGGGTISYNEQFF.

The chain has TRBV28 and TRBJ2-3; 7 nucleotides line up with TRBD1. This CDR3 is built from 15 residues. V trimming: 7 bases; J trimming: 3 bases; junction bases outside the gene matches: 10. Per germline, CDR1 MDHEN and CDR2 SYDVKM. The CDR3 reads CASIATGIRTDTQYF. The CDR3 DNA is TGTGCCAGCATAGCGACAGGGATAAGAACAGATACGCAGTATTTT.

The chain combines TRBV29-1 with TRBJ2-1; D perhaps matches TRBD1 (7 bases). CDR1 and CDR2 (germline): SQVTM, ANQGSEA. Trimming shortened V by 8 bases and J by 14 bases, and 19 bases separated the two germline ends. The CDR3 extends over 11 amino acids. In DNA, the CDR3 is TGCAGCACTGAAGGTGGAGGGGGCGAGTTCTTC. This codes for CSTEGGGGEFF.

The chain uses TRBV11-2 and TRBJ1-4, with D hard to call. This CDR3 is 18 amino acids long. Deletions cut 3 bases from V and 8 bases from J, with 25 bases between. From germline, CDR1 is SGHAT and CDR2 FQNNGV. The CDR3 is CASSFLSRIGVGEEKLFF. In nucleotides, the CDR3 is TGTGCCAGCAGCTTTTTATCCCGCATTGGGGTGGGAGAGGAAAAACTGTTTTTT. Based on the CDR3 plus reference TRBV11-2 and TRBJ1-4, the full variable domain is EAGVAQSPRYKIIEKRQSVAFWCNPISGHATLYWYQQILGQGPKLLIQFQNNGVVDDSQLPKDRFSAERLKGVDSTLKIQPAKLEDSAVYLCASSFLSRIGVGEEKLFFGSGTQLSVL.

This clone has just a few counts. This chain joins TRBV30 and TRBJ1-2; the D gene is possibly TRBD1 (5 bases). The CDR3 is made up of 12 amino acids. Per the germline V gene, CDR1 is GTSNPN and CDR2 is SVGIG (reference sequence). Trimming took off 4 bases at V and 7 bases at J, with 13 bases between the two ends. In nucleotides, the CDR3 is TGTGCCTGGACCGCGGGGGAAGGTGGCTACACCTTC. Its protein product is CAWTAGEGGYTF.

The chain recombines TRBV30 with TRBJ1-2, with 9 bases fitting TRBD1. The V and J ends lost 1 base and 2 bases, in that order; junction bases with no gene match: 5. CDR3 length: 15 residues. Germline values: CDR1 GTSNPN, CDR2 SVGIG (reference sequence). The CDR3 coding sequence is TGTGCCTGGAGTGGGTACAGGGGGCGAAACTATGGCTACACCTTC. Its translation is CAWSGYRGRNYGYTF.

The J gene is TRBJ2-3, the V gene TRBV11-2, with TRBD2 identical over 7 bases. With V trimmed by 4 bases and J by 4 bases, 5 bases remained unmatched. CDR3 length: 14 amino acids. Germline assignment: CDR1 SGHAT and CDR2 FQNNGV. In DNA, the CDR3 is TGTGCCAGCAGCTCCGGACTAGTACCAGATACGCAGTATTTT. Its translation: CASSSGLVPDTQYF. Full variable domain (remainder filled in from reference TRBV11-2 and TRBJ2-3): EAGVAQSPRYKIIEKRQSVAFWCNPISGHATLYWYQQILGQGPKLLIQFQNNGVVDDSQLPKDRFSAERLKGVDSTLKIQPAKLEDSAVYLCASSSGLVPDTQYFGPGTRLTVL.

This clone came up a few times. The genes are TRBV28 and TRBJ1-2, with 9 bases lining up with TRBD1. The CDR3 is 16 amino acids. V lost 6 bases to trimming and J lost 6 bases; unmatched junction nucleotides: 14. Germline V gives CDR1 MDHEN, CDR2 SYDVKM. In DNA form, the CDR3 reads TGTGCCAGCAGCCCTCCCGGGACAGGGTTTAAGGATGGCTACACCTTC. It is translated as CASSPPGTGFKDGYTF.

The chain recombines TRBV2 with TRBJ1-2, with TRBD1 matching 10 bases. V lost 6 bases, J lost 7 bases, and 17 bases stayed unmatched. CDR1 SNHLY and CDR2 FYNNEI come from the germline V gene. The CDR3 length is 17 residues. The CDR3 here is CASSPTTPGQGFAGYTF. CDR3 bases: TGTGCCAGCAGCCCCACGACCCCGGGACAGGGGTTCGCTGGCTACACCTTC. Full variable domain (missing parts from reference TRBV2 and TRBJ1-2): EPEVTQTPSHQVTQMGQEVILRCVPISNHLYFYWYRQILGQKVEFLVSFYNNEISEKSEIFDDQFSVERPDGSNFTLKIRSTKLEDSAMYFCASSPTTPGQGFAGYTFGSGTRLTVV.

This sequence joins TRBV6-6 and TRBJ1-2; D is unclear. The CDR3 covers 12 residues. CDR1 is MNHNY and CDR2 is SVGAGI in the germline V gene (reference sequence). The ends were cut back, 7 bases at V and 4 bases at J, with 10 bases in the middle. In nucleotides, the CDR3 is TGTGCCAGCACTACTTCGGGCTATGGCTACACCTTC. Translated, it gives CASTTSGYGYTF.

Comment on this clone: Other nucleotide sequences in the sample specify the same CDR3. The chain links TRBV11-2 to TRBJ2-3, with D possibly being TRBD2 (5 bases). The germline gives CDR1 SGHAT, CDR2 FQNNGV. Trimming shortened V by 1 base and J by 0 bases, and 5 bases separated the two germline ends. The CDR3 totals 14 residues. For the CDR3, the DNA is TGTGCCAGCAGCTTAGGGACTAGCACAGATACGCAGTATTTT. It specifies CASSLGTSTDTQYF.

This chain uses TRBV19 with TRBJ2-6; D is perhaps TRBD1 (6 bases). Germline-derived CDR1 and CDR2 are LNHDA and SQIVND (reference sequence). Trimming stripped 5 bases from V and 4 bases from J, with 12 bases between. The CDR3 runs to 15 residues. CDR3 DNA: TGTGCCAGTAGTCCACAGGGTGCGGGGGCCAACGTCCTGACTTTC. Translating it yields CASSPQGAGANVLTF.

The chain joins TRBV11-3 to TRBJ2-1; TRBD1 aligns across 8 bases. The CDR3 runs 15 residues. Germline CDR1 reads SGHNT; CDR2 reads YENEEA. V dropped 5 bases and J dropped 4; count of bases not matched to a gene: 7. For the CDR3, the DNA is TGTGCCAGCAGCCCCGGACAGGGAATGTACAATGAGCAGTTCTTC. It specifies CASSPGQGMYNEQFF.

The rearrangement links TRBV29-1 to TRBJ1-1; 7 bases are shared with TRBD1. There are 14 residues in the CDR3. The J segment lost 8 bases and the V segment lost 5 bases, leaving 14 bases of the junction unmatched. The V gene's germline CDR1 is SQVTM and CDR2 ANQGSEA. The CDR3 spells CSVLTTGIVGEAFF. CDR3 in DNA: TGCAGCGTTCTTACGACAGGGATCGTAGGCGAAGCTTTCTTT.

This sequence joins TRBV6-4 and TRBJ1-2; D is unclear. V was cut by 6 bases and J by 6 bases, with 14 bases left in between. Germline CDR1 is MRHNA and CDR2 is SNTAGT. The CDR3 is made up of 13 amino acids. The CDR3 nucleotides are TGTGCCAGCAGAGAAAGCCAGGTCCATGGCTACACCTTC. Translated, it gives CASRESQVHGYTF.

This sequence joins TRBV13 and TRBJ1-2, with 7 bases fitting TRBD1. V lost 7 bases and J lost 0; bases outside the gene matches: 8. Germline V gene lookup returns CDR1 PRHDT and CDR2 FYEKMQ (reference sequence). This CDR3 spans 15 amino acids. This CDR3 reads CASIRDSIANYGYTF. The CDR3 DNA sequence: TGTGCCAGCATCCGGGACAGCATAGCTAACTATGGCTACACCTTC.

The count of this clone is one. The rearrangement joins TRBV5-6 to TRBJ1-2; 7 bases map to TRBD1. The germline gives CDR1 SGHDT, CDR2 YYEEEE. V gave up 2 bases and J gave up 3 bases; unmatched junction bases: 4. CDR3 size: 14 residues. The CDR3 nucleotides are TGTGCCAGCAGCTTCGACAGGGCCTACTATGGCTACACCTTC. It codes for CASSFDRAYYGYTF.

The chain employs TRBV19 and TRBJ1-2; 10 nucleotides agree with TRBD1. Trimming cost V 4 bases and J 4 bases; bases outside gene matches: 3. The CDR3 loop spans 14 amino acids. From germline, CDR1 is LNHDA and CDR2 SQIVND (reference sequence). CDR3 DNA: TGTGCCAGTAGTACCCGGGACAGGGGCTATGGCTACACCTTC. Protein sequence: CASSTRDRGYGYTF.

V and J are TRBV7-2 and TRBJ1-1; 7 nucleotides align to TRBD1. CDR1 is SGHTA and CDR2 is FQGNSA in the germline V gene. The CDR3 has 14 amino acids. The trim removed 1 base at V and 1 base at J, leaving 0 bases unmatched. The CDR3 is CASSLGDRNTEAFF. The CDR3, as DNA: TGTGCCAGCAGCTTAGGGGACAGGAACACTGAAGCTTTCTTT.

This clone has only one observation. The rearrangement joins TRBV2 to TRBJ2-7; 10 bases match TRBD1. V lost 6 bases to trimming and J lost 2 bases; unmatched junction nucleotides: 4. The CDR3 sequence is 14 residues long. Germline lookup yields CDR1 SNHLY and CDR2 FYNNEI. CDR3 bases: TGTGCCAGCAGGACCGGGACAGGGGCCTACGAGCAGTACTTC. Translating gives CASRTGTGAYEQYF.